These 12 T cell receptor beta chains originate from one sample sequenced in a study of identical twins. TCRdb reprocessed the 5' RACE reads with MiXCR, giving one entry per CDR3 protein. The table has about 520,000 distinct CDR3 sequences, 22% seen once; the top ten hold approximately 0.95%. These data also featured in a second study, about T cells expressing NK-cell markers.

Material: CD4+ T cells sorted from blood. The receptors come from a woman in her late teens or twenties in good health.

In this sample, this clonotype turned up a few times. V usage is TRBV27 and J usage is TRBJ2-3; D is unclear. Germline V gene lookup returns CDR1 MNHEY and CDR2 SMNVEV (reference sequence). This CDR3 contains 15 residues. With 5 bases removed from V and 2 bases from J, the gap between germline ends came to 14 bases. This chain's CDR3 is CASSRVQTHTDTQYF. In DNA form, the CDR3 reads TGTGCCAGCAGTCGGGTCCAGACCCACACAGATACGCAGTATTTT.

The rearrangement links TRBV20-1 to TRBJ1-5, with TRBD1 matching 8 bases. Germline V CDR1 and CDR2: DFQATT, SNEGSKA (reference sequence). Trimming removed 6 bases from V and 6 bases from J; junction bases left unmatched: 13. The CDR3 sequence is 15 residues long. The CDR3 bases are TGCAGTGCCCCCACCGAGACAGGGGTCGGTCAGCCCCAGCATTTT. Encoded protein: CSAPTETGVGQPQHF.

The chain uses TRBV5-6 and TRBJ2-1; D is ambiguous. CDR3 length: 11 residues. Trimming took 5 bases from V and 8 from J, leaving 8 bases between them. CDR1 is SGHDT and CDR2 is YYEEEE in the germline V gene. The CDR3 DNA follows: TGTGCCAGCAGTTGGGCGGATGAGCAGTTCTTC. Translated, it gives CASSWADEQFF.

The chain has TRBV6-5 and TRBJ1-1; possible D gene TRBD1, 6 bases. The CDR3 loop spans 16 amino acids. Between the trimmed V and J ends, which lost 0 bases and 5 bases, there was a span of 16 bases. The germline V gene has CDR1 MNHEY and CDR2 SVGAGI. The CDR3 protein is CASSYSTGRGSTEAFF. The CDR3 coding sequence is TGTGCCAGCAGTTACTCGACGGGCAGGGGTTCTACTGAAGCTTTCTTT.

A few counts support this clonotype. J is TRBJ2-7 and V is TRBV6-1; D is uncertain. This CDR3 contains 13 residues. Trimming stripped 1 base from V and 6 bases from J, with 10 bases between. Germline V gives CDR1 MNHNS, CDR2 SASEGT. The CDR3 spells CASSEVHYFEQYF. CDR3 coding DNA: TGTGCCAGCAGTGAAGTGCACTACTTCGAGCAGTACTTC.

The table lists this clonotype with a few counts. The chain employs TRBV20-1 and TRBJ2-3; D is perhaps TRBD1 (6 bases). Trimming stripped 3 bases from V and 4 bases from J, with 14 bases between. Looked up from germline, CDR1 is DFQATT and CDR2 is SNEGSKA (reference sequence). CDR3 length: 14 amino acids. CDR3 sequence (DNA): TGCAGTGCTAGGGGGGCATCAAGTCCAGATACGCAGTATTTT. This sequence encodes CSARGASSPDTQYF.

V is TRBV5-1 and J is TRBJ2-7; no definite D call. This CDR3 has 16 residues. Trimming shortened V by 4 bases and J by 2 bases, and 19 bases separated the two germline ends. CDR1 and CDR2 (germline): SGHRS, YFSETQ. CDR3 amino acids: CASSVGSAGGAYEQYF. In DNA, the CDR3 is TGCGCCAGCAGCGTGGGGTCTGCCGGTGGAGCCTACGAGCAGTACTTC.

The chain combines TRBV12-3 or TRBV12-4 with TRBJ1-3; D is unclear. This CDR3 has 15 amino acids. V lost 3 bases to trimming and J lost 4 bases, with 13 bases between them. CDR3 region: CASSFLPPGGNTIYF. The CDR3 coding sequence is TGTGCCAGCAGTTTTCTCCCACCGGGAGGAAACACCATATATTTT.

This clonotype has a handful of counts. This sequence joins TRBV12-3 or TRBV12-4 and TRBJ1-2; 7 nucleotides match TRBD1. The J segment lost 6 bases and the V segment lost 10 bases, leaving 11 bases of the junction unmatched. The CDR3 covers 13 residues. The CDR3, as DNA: TGTGCCACATACGATCGACAGGGTCATGGCTACACCTTC. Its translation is CATYDRQGHGYTF.

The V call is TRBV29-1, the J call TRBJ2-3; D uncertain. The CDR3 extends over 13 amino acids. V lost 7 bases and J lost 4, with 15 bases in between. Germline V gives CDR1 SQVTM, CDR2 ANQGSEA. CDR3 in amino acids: CSALLGFADTQYF. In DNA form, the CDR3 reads TGCAGCGCCCTGTTGGGATTCGCAGATACGCAGTATTTT.

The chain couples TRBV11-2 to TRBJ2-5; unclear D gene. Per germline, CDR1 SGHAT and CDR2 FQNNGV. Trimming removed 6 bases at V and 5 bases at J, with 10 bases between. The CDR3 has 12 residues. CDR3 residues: CASRHDVETQYF. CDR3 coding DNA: TGTGCCAGCAGACACGACGTGGAGACCCAGTACTTC. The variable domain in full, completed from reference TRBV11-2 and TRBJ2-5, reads EAGVAQSPRYKIIEKRQSVAFWCNPISGHATLYWYQQILGQGPKLLIQFQNNGVVDDSQLPKDRFSAERLKGVDSTLKIQPAKLEDSAVYLCASRHDVETQYFGPGTRLLVL.

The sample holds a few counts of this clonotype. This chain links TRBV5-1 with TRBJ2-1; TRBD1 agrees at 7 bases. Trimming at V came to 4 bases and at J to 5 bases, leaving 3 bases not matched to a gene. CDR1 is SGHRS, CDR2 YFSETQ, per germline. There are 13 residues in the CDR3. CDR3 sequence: CASSKGQNNEQFF. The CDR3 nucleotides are TGCGCCAGCAGCAAGGGACAGAACAATGAGCAGTTCTTC.